Listed here are 6 T cell receptor beta chains from one sample, sequenced in a study of T cell changes during pregnancy in multiple sclerosis. The method was immunoSEQ multiplex PCR; TCRdb's version includes in-frame clones alone and lacks a portion of them. The table records roughly 71,000 clones, 92% of them present only once. The sample was peripheral blood, taken in the first trimester of pregnancy. The receptors here all came from a female donor in good health, enrolled as a control in a pregnancy study.

V usage is TRBV4-2 and J usage is TRBJ1-5; possible D gene TRBD1, 5 bases. CDR3 length: 15 amino acids. V lost 4 bases to trimming and J lost 7 bases, with 17 bases between them. Germline values: CDR1 LGHNA, CDR2 YNFKEQ. The CDR3: CASSLDSVFGQPQHF. CDR3 in DNA: TGTGCCAGCAGCCTCGACAGTGTTTTTGGCCAGCCCCAGCATTTT.

The chain uses TRBV5-1 and TRBJ2-3; no firm D call. CDR1 is SGHRS, CDR2 YFSETQ, per germline. The CDR3 runs to 14 residues. Between the trimmed V and J ends, which lost 1 base and 2 bases, there was a span of 8 bases. CDR3 amino acids: CASSLNTATDTQYF. In DNA, the CDR3 is TGCGCCAGCAGCTTGAACACCGCCACAGATACGCAGTATTTT.

The chain joins TRBV19 to TRBJ1-3, with a weak D call TRBD1 (5 bases). Germline V CDR1 and CDR2: LNHDA, SQIVND (reference sequence). Trimming took 1 base from V and 2 from J, leaving 6 bases between them. CDR3 length: 14 amino acids. In DNA, the CDR3 is TGTGCCAGTAGTATAGCGACAGCTGGAAACACCATATATTTT. Amino acid sequence: CASSIATAGNTIYF.

The V call is TRBV6-1, the J call TRBJ1-1; a possible D gene is TRBD1 (5 bases). From germline, CDR1 is MNHNS and CDR2 SASEGT. Deletions cut 5 bases from V and 10 bases from J, with 11 bases between. This CDR3 is 11 amino acids long. In DNA form, the CDR3 reads TGTGCCAGCAGTTTCAGGGTGGGAGCTTTCTTT. It specifies CASSFRVGAFF.

The chain couples TRBV19 to TRBJ2-1; TRBD1 agrees at 7 bases. The germline V gene encodes CDR1 LNHDA and CDR2 SQIVND (reference sequence). This CDR3 region has 17 residues. Unmatched junction bases numbered 9, after V lost 4 bases and J lost 0 bases. The CDR3 DNA follows: TGTGCCAGTAGTACCCTCGACAGGGCCTTCTCCTACAATGAGCAGTTCTTC. This translates into CASSTLDRAFSYNEQFF.

The count of this clone is one. The chain uses TRBV5-6 and TRBJ1-6, with TRBD1 matching over 10 bases. Germline V gene lookup returns CDR1 SGHDT and CDR2 YYEEEE. The length of the CDR3 is 16 residues. V shed 4 bases, J shed 3 bases, and the junction held 4 bases outside the gene matches. The CDR3 coding sequence is TGTGCCAGCAGCCCGGGACAGGGGTTCTATAATTCACCCCTCCACTTT. Translated, it gives CASSPGQGFYNSPLHF.